This TCR beta chain came from a study of control samples from healthy donors and cancer patients. The CDR3 has 12 residues. V gave up 5 bases and J gave up 5 bases, with 7 bases separating them. Germline V gene sequence: CDR1 LNHDA, CDR2 SQIVND (reference sequence). This table comes from immunoSEQ multiplex PCR, and its TCRdb copy is limited to in-frame clones, with some not included. The sample has around 130,000 clones; around nine tenths are singletons. Sequenced input: blood. The J gene is TRBJ1-5, the V gene TRBV19; D call uncertain. The receptor was isolated from a man aged 30 to 45 in good health. Written as DNA, the CDR3 is TGTGCCAGTAGTCCTCTCGATCAGCCCCAGCATTTT. This sequence encodes CASSPLDQPQHF. The whole variable domain, filled in from reference TRBV19 and TRBJ1-5, reads DGGITQSPKYLFRKEGQNVTLSCEQNLNHDAMYWYRQDPGQGLRLIYYSQIVNDFQKGDIAEGYSVSREKKESFPLTVTSAQKNPTAFYLCASSPLDQPQHFGDGTRLSIL.